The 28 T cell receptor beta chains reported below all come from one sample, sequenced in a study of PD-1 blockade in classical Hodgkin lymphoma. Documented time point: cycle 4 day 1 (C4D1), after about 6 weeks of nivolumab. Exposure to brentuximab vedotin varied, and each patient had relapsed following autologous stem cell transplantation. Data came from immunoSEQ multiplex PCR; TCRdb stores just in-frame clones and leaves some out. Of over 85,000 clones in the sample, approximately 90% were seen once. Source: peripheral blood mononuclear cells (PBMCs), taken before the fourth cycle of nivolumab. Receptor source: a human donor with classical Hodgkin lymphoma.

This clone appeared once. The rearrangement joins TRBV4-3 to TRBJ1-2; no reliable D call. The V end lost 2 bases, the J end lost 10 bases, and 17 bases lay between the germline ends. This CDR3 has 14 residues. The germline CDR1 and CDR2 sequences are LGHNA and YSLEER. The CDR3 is CASSQFSGDSDYTF. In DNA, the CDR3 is TGCGCCAGCAGCCAATTTTCTGGAGATAGTGACTACACCTTC.

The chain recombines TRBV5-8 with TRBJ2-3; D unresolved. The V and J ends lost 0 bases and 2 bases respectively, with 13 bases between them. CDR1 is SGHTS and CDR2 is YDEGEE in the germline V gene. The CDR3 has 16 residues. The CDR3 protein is CASSLAFQAPTDTQYF. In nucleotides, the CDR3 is TGTGCCAGCAGCTTGGCCTTTCAGGCCCCCACAGATACGCAGTATTTT.

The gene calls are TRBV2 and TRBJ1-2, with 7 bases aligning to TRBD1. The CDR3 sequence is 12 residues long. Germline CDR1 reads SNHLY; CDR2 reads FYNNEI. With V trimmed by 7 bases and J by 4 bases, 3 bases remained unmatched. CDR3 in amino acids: CASTRTGYGYTF. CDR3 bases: TGTGCCAGCACTAGGACAGGCTATGGCTACACCTTC.

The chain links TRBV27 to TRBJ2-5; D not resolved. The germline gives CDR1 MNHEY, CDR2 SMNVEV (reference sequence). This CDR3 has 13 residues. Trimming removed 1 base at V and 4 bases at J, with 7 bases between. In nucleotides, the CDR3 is TGTGCCAGCAGTTTATTTCAACGAGAGACCCAGTACTTC. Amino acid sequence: CASSLFQRETQYF.

This CDR3 is CASSLGQLNTIYF. DNA for the CDR3: TGCGCCAGCAGCTTGGGACAGCTAAACACCATATATTTT. The chain recombines TRBV5-1 with TRBJ1-3; tentative D call: TRBD1 (5 bases). Germline CDR1 and CDR2: SGHRS and YFSETQ. The CDR3 consists of 13 residues. V lost 0 bases, J lost 6 bases, and 7 bases lay in between. Based on the CDR3 plus reference TRBV5-1 and TRBJ1-3, the full variable domain is KAGVTQTPRYLIKTRGQQVTLSCSPISGHRSVSWYQQTPGQGLQFLFEYFSETQRNKGNFPGRFSGRQFSNSRSEMNVSTLELGDSALYLCASSLGQLNTIYFGEGSWLTVV.

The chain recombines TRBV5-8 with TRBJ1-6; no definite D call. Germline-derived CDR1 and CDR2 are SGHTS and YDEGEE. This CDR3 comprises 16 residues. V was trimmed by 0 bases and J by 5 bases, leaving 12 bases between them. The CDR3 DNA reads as TGTGCCAGCAGCTTGGTCATGGGAGAGGATAATTCACCCCTCCACTTT. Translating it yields CASSLVMGEDNSPLHF.

In nucleotides, the CDR3 is TGTGCCAGTAGTGGAGGACACTACACTGAAGCTTTCTTT. Translating gives CASSGGHYTEAFF. The J gene is TRBJ1-1, the V gene TRBV19, with D perhaps TRBD1 (5 bases). Deletions cut 5 bases from V and 3 bases from J, with 10 bases between. Germline V gene data show CDR1 as LNHDA and CDR2 as SQIVND (reference sequence). This CDR3 has 13 residues. Combining the CDR3 with reference TRBV19 and TRBJ1-1 gives the whole variable domain DGGITQSPKYLFRKEGQNVTLSCEQNLNHDAMYWYRQDPGQGLRLIYYSQIVNDFQKGDIAEGYSVSREKKESFPLTVTSAQKNPTAFYLCASSGGHYTEAFFGQGTRLTVV.

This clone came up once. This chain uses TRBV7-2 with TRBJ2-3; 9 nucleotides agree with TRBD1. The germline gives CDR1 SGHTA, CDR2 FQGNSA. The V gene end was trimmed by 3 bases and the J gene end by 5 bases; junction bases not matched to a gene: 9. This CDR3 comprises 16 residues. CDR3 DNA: TGTGCCAGCAGCTTCTCGGACAGGGGAGGTTTAGATACGCAGTATTTT. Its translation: CASSFSDRGGLDTQYF.

The CDR3 spells CASRLEWGSSYEQYF. The CDR3 DNA sequence: TGTGCCAGCAGGTTAGAGTGGGGGAGCTCCTACGAGCAGTACTTC. This rearrangement joins TRBV6-5 to TRBJ2-7; TRBD1 or TRBD2 may be the D gene (5 bases each). The V gene's germline CDR1 is MNHEY and CDR2 SVGAGI. V lost 6 bases, J lost 0 bases, and 15 bases lay in between. The CDR3 spans 15 residues.

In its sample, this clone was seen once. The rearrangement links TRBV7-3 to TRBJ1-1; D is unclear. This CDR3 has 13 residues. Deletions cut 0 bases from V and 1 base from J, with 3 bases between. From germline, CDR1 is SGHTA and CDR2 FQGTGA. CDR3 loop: CASSLTGNTEAFF. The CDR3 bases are TGTGCCAGCAGCTTAACAGGGAACACTGAAGCTTTCTTT.

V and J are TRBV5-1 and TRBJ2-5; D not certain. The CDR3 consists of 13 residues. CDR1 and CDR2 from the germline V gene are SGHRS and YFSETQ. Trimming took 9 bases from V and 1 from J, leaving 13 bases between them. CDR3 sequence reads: CATSMASQETQYF. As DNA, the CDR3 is TGCGCCACGAGTATGGCCTCCCAAGAGACCCAGTACTTC.

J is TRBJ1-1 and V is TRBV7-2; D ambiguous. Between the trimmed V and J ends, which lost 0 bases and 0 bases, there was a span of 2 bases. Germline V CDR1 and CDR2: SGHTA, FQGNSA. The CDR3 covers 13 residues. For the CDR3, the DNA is TGTGCCAGCAGCTTAGCAATGAACACTGAAGCTTTCTTT. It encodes CASSLAMNTEAFF.

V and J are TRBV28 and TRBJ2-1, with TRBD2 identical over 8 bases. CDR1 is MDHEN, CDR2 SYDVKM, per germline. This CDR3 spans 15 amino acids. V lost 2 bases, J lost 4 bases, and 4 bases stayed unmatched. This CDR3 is CASSLAAGEYNEQFF. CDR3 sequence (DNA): TGTGCCAGCAGTTTAGCAGCGGGGGAGTACAATGAGCAGTTCTTC.

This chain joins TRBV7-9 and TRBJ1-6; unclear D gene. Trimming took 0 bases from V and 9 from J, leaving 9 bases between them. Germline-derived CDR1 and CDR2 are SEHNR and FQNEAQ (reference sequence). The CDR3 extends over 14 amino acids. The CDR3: CASSLAPGPSPLHF. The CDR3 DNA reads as TGTGCCAGCAGCTTAGCCCCTGGCCCTTCACCCCTCCACTTT.

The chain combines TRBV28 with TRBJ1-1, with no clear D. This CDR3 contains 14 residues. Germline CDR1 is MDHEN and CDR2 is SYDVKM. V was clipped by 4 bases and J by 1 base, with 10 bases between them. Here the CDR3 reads CASSSPAGNTEAFF. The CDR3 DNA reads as TGTGCCAGCAGTTCCCCCGCAGGGAACACTGAAGCTTTCTTT. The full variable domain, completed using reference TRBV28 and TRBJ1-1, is DVKVTQSSRYLVKRTGEKVFLECVQDMDHENMFWYRQDPGLGLRLIYFSYDVKMKEKGDIPEGYSVSREKKERFSLILESASTNQTSMYLCASSSPAGNTEAFFGQGTRLTVV.

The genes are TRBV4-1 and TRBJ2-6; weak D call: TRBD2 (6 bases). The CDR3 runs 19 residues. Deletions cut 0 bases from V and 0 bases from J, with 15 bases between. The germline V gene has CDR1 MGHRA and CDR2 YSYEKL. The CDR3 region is CASSQERGIAFSGANVLTF. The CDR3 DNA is TGCGCCAGCAGCCAAGAGCGGGGTATAGCCTTCTCTGGGGCCAACGTCCTGACTTTC.

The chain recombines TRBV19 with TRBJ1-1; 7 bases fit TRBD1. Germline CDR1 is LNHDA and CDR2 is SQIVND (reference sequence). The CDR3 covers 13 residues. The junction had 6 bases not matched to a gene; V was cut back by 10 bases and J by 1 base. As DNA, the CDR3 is TGTGCCACAAGTGACAGGGCGAACACTGAAGCTTTCTTT. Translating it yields CATSDRANTEAFF.

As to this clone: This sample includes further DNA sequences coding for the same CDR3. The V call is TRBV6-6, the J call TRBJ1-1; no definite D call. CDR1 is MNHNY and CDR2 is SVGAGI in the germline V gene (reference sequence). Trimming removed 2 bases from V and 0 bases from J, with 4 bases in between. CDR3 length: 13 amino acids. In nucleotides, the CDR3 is TGTGCCAGCAGTTACAGTCTGAACACTGAAGCTTTCTTT. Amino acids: CASSYSLNTEAFF.

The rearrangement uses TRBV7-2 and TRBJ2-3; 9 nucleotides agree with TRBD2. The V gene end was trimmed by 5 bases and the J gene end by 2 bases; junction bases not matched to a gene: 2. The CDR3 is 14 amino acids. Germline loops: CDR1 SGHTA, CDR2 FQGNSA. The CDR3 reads CASSERGATDTQYF. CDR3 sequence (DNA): TGTGCCAGCAGCGAGCGGGGGGCCACAGATACGCAGTATTTT.

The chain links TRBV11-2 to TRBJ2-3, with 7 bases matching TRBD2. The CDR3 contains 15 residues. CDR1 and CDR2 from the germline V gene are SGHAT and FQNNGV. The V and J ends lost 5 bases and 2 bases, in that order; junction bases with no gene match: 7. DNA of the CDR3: TGTGCCAGCAGCACCAGAACTAGCGTCACAGATACGCAGTATTTT. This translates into CASSTRTSVTDTQYF.

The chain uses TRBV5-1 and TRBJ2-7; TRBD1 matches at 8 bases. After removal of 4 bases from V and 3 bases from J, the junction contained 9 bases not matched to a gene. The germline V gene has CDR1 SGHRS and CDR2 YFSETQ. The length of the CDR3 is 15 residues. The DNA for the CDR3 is TGCGCCAGCAGCACGCGGACAGGGTTGGACTACGAGCAGTACTTC. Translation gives CASSTRTGLDYEQYF.

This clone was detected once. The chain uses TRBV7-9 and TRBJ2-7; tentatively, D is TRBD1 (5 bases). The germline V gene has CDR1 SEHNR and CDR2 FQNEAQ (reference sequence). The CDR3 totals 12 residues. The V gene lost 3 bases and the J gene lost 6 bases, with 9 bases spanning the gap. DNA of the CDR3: TGTGCCAGCAGCTTCAGGGCGGCCGAGCAGTACTTC. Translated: CASSFRAAEQYF.

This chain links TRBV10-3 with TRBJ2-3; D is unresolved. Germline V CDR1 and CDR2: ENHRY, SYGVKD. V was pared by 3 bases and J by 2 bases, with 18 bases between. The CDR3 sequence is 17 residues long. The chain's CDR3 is CAISDSGRGVYTDTQYF. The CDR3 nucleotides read TGTGCCATCAGTGATAGTGGGCGTGGTGTCTACACAGATACGCAGTATTTT.

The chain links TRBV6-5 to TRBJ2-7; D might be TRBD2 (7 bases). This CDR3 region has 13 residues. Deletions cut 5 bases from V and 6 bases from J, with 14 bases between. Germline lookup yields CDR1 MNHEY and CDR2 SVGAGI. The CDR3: CASSPPGGREQYF. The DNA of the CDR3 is TGTGCCAGCAGTCCGCCGGGGGGCCGCGAGCAGTACTTC.

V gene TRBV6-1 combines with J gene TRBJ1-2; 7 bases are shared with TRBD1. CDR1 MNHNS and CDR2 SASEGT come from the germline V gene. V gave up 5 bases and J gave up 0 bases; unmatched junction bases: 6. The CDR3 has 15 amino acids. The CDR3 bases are TGTGCCAGCAGTCTTCGGGACAGAGCTAACTATGGCTACACCTTC. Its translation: CASSLRDRANYGYTF.

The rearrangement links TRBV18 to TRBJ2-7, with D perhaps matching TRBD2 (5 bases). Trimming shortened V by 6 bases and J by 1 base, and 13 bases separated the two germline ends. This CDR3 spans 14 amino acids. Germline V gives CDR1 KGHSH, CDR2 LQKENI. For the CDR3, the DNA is TGTGCCAGCTCCACGGATGGACTTTCCTACGAGCAGTACTTC. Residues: CASSTDGLSYEQYF.

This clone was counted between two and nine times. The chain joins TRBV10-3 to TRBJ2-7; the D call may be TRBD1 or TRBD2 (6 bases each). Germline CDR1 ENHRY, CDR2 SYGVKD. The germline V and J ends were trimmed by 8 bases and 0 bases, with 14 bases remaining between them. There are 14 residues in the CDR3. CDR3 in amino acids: CAIEGGGGSYEQYF. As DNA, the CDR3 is TGTGCCATCGAGGGGGGCGGCGGCTCCTACGAGCAGTACTTC.

The CDR3 sequence is CASSFGQLNTEAFF. The DNA for the CDR3 is TGTGCCAGCAGTTTCGGACAGCTGAACACTGAAGCTTTCTTT. V gene TRBV28 combines with J gene TRBJ1-1, with D perhaps matching TRBD1 (6 bases). Looked up from germline, CDR1 is MDHEN and CDR2 is SYDVKM. The CDR3 consists of 14 residues. The V gene lost 3 bases and the J gene lost 0 bases, with 8 bases spanning the gap.